This TCR beta chain is drawn from a study of post-analysis software for immune sequencing data. In the study overall: There were relapsing-remitting, secondary progressive and progressive-relapsing multiple sclerosis among the disease courses included. Study results and limitations: Samples prepared in the same batch strongly co-clustered by F measure. Compared with controls, patients had more of 4 or 5 TRBV segments, including TRBV5-6, TRBV5-1 and TRBV20-1.

V lost 0 bases and J 3 bases, leaving 7 bases between the germline ends. Germline V gene data show CDR1 as SGHRS and CDR2 as YFSETQ. CDR3 length: 14 amino acids. The library was made from cDNA and included unique molecular identifiers. cDNA molecules numbering 450,000 to 650,000 came from roughly 1 to 10 million T cells. TCRdb ran MiXCR on the PCR reads and lists one entry per CDR3 protein. This sample has 550,000 to 700,000 distinct CDR3 sequences, with 40% to 50% found just once. This clonotype has only a few counts. Its antigen is as yet unknown. J is TRBJ2-4 and V is TRBV5-1; D gene uncertain. This clonotype was sampled from a girl under 18 with multiple sclerosis. The specimen was blood. CDR3 nucleotide sequence: TGCGCCAGCAGCTTGGAGGGCTACAAAAACATTCAGTACTTC. Its protein is CASSLEGYKNIQYF.